The 31 T cell receptor beta chains listed next were all sequenced from one sample in a study of T cell responses to AZD1222 COVID-19 vaccine. Sequenced by immunoSEQ multiplex PCR; TCRdb stores in-frame clones only, minus some. The sample gives more than 250,000 clones, 80% to 95% of which show up once; 0.55% is in the top ten. The specimen was peripheral blood, collected on day 0 of AZD1222 vaccination. These receptors all stem from an adult in good health.

This clone was found a few times. This chain joins TRBV11-2 and TRBJ2-7; TRBD1 agrees at 8 bases. The length of the CDR3 is 15 residues. V lost 5 bases to trimming and J lost 0 bases; unmatched junction nucleotides: 6. CDR1 is SGHAT and CDR2 is FQNNGV in the germline V gene. CDR3 in amino acids: CASSPKGQASYEQYF. CDR3 coding DNA: TGTGCCAGCAGCCCCAAGGGACAGGCCTCCTACGAGCAGTACTTC. Full variable domain (remainder filled in from reference TRBV11-2 and TRBJ2-7): EAGVAQSPRYKIIEKRQSVAFWCNPISGHATLYWYQQILGQGPKLLIQFQNNGVVDDSQLPKDRFSAERLKGVDSTLKIQPAKLEDSAVYLCASSPKGQASYEQYFGPGTRLTVT.

The J gene is TRBJ2-4, the V gene TRBV7-8; no reliable D call. The CDR3 spans 14 residues. The germline V gene has CDR1 SGHVS and CDR2 FQNEAQ. Trimming shortened V by 5 bases and J by 8 bases, and 16 bases separated the two germline ends. The CDR3 nucleotides read TGTGCCAGCAGCACCGGTCCCGAGGCGGACATTCAGTACTTC. It encodes CASSTGPEADIQYF. The variable domain in full, completed from reference TRBV7-8 and TRBJ2-4, reads GAGVSQSPRYKVAKRGQDVALRCDPISGHVSLFWYQQALGQGPEFLTYFQNEAQLDKSGLPSDRFFAERPEGSVSTLKIQRTQQEDSAVYLCASSTGPEADIQYFGAGTRLSVL.

The chain recombines TRBV28 with TRBJ2-2; D possibly corresponds to TRBD2 (5 bases). The CDR3 loop spans 16 amino acids. Trimming took off 6 bases at V and 1 base at J, with 15 bases between the two ends. Germline assignment: CDR1 MDHEN and CDR2 SYDVKM. The CDR3: CASSPPGGLNTGELFF. For the CDR3, the DNA is TGTGCCAGCAGCCCCCCAGGCGGGCTGAACACCGGGGAGCTGTTTTTT.

The chain employs TRBV2 and TRBJ1-2; weak D call: TRBD1 (6 bases). The germline V and J ends were trimmed by 6 bases and 4 bases, with 18 bases remaining between them. The CDR3 is 15 amino acids. Per germline, CDR1 SNHLY and CDR2 FYNNEI. CDR3 in DNA: TGTGCCAGCAGCCTTAAGCAGGGGTACGGCTATGGCTACACCTTC. It specifies CASSLKQGYGYGYTF.

This chain connects TRBV27 to TRBJ2-7, with D hard to call. V lost 3 bases to trimming and J lost 0 bases, with 6 bases between them. CDR1 and CDR2 (germline): MNHEY, SMNVEV (reference sequence). The CDR3 is 13 residues long. The CDR3 nucleotides read TGTGCCAGCAGTTTCACGGTCTCCTACGAGCAGTACTTC. Translation: CASSFTVSYEQYF.

This chain joins TRBV7-3 and TRBJ1-4, with a possible D match to TRBD1 (5 bases). Germline CDR1 is SGHTA and CDR2 is FQGTGA. The CDR3 runs 16 residues. The V and J ends lost 5 bases and 4 bases respectively, with 17 bases between them. The CDR3 spells CASSQGPGPNNEKLFF. The CDR3 nucleotides are TGTGCCAGCAGCCAGGGTCCAGGGCCCAATAATGAAAAACTGTTTTTT.

The V gene is TRBV6-6, the J gene TRBJ1-6, with unresolved D. The germline V gene encodes CDR1 MNHNY and CDR2 SVGAGI (reference sequence). The CDR3 sequence is 16 residues long. With 0 bases removed from V and 7 bases from J, the gap between germline ends came to 13 bases. CDR3 DNA sequence: TGTGCCAGCAGTTACTCAAGGCCCGAGGCGAATTCACCCCTCCACTTT. Its translation is CASSYSRPEANSPLHF.

This clone was found once. The CDR3 reads CASSSGTLPYEQYF. CDR3 nucleotide sequence: TGTGCCAGCAGTTCCGGGACACTCCCCTACGAGCAGTACTTC. V and J are TRBV28 and TRBJ2-7, with D tentatively TRBD1 (6 bases). This CDR3 has 14 amino acids. The germline CDR1 and CDR2 sequences are MDHEN and SYDVKM. Trimming removed 4 bases at V and 2 bases at J, with 12 bases between. The full variable domain, rest sourced from reference TRBV28 and TRBJ2-7, is DVKVTQSSRYLVKRTGEKVFLECVQDMDHENMFWYRQDPGLGLRLIYFSYDVKMKEKGDIPEGYSVSREKKERFSLILESASTNQTSMYLCASSSGTLPYEQYFGPGTRLTVT.

V and J are TRBV6-5 and TRBJ1-1, with D tentatively TRBD1 (5 bases). The CDR3 is 14 residues long. Germline lookup yields CDR1 MNHEY and CDR2 SVGAGI. V was trimmed by 0 bases and J by 1 base, leaving 6 bases between them. CDR3 loop: CASSYSGGNTEAFF. CDR3 DNA sequence: TGTGCCAGCAGTTACTCCGGGGGGAACACTGAAGCTTTCTTT.

The genes are TRBV2 and TRBJ2-7, with D perhaps assigned TRBD1 or TRBD2 (5 bases each). The CDR3 is 16 residues long. Trimming removed 0 bases from V and 5 bases from J, with 17 bases in between. Germline V gene sequence: CDR1 SNHLY, CDR2 FYNNEI. The DNA for the CDR3 is TGTGCCAGCAGTGAAGCTCATTTTCCGGGGCTGGACGAGCAGTACTTC. Protein sequence: CASSEAHFPGLDEQYF.

The chain joins TRBV18 to TRBJ2-5, with D uncertain. The V gene lost 3 bases and the J gene lost 2 bases, with 13 bases spanning the gap. Per the germline V gene, CDR1 is KGHSH and CDR2 is LQKENI. This CDR3 has 15 amino acids. The CDR3 loop reads CASSPARSLQETQYF. The CDR3 DNA is TGTGCCAGCTCACCGGCCAGGAGCCTACAAGAGACCCAGTACTTC.

This chain uses TRBV11-1 with TRBJ2-3; D not resolved. The CDR3 runs to 13 residues. V lost 6 bases to trimming and J lost 1 base, with 8 bases between them. Germline assignment: CDR1 SGHAT and CDR2 FQDESV (reference sequence). CDR3 loop: CASRYSGTDTQYF. CDR3 nucleotides: TGTGCCAGCAGGTACTCGGGCACAGATACGCAGTATTTT. The full variable domain, with the rest looked up from reference TRBV11-1 and TRBJ2-3, is EAEVAQSPRYKITEKSQAVAFWCDPISGHATLYWYRQILGQGPELLVQFQDESVVDDSQLPKDRFSAERLKGVDSTLKIQPAELGDSAMYLCASRYSGTDTQYFGPGTRLTVL.

The chain links TRBV28 to TRBJ1-6; the match to TRBD1 covers 9 bases. The CDR3 covers 15 residues. Trimming cost V 7 bases and J 7 bases; bases outside gene matches: 8. Germline-derived CDR1 and CDR2 are MDHEN and SYDVKM. CDR3 DNA sequence: TGTGCCAGCATAGAAGGGACAGGGATGAATTCACCCCTCCACTTT. Translation gives CASIEGTGMNSPLHF.

Here the CDR3 reads CASSVAQGASTEAFF. CDR3 nucleotide sequence: TGTGCCAGCAGCGTAGCGCAGGGGGCGAGCACTGAAGCTTTCTTT. V is TRBV9 and J is TRBJ1-1, with 8 nucleotides matching TRBD1. Losses at the gene ends were 0 bases for V and 4 bases for J; bases not matched to a gene: 5. This CDR3 has 15 residues. Looked up from germline, CDR1 is SGDLS and CDR2 is YYNGEE. Filled out from reference TRBV9 and TRBJ1-1, the complete variable domain reads DSGVTQTPKHLITATGQRVTLRCSPRSGDLSVYWYQQSLDQGLQFLIQYYNGEERAKGNILERFSAQQFPDLHSELNLSSLELGDSALYFCASSVAQGASTEAFFGQGTRLTVV.

V gene TRBV28 combines with J gene TRBJ2-7, with D unresolved. Between the trimmed V and J ends, which lost 4 bases and 2 bases, there was a span of 9 bases. The CDR3 contains 13 residues. The V gene's germline CDR1 is MDHEN and CDR2 SYDVKM. The CDR3: CASSSPPTYEQYF. The CDR3 coding sequence is TGTGCCAGCAGTTCCCCCCCGACCTACGAGCAGTACTTC.

V usage is TRBV7-9 and J usage is TRBJ2-5; D gene unclear. Trimming stripped 6 bases from V and 0 bases from J, with 11 bases between. Germline V CDR1 and CDR2: SEHNR, FQNEAQ (reference sequence). The CDR3 runs 14 residues. DNA of the CDR3: TGTGCCAGCAGTTCGACGGCGTACCAAGAGACCCAGTACTTC. Translating it yields CASSSTAYQETQYF.

This sequence joins TRBV6-5 and TRBJ1-1; no definite D call. The CDR3 consists of 13 residues. V was clipped by 2 bases and J by 4 bases, with 8 bases between them. Germline CDR1 reads MNHEY; CDR2 reads SVGAGI. The CDR3 region has the DNA TGTGCCAGCAGTTACATAGGGTCCACTGAAGCTTTCTTT. It encodes CASSYIGSTEAFF.

The chain uses TRBV12-3 or TRBV12-4 and TRBJ1-2; D not resolved. The CDR3 extends over 12 amino acids. V was pared by 3 bases and J by 8 bases, with 10 bases between. CDR3 coding DNA: TGTGCCAGCAGTTTTGATGGGGAGGGCTACACCTTC. It translates to CASSFDGEGYTF.

This chain links TRBV5-1 with TRBJ1-2; no firm D call. Germline CDR1 reads SGHRS; CDR2 reads YFSETQ. V was clipped by 4 bases and J by 5 bases, with 12 bases between them. The CDR3 has 13 residues. Written as DNA, the CDR3 is TGCGCCAGCAGCCAGGCCGGGATTTATGGCTACACCTTC. This sequence encodes CASSQAGIYGYTF. The full variable domain, its missing parts supplied by reference TRBV5-1 and TRBJ1-2, is KAGVTQTPRYLIKTRGQQVTLSCSPISGHRSVSWYQQTPGQGLQFLFEYFSETQRNKGNFPGRFSGRQFSNSRSEMNVSTLELGDSALYLCASSQAGIYGYTFGSGTRLTVV.

The V gene is TRBV2, the J gene TRBJ2-7, with TRBD2 as a possible D gene (6 bases). Germline CDR1 SNHLY, CDR2 FYNNEI. Trimming removed 6 bases from V and 2 bases from J, with 17 bases in between. This CDR3 contains 15 residues. CDR3 sequence (DNA): TGTGCCAGCAGCCCAACGGGGGACTCAACCTACGAGCAGTACTTC. Its translation: CASSPTGDSTYEQYF.

The chain employs TRBV2 and TRBJ2-1; D is undetermined. The CDR3 is 13 residues long. CDR1 SNHLY and CDR2 FYNNEI come from the germline V gene. V gave up 3 bases and J gave up 16 bases, with 19 bases separating them. The CDR3 DNA follows: TGTGCCAGCAGTGAGACCTGGATGGAAGAGCGATTCTTC. This sequence encodes CASSETWMEERFF.

The chain links TRBV5-5 to TRBJ1-1; 9 nucleotides line up with TRBD1. The CDR3 is made up of 18 amino acids. CDR1 and CDR2 (germline): SGHKS, YYEKEE (reference sequence). The V segment lost 3 bases and the J segment 0 bases; nucleotides outside the gene matches: 12. Written as DNA, the CDR3 is TGTGCCAGCAGCTGGGCCGGGACAGGGAGTCGGATGAACACTGAAGCTTTCTTT. It codes for CASSWAGTGSRMNTEAFF.

This chain connects TRBV16 to TRBJ1-6, with TRBD1 as a possible D gene (5 bases). The CDR3 length is 15 residues. The germline V gene encodes CDR1 KGHSY and CDR2 FQNENV. Deletions cut 7 bases from V and 9 bases from J, with 19 bases between. CDR3 region: CASISSRVHSSPLHF. DNA of the CDR3: TGTGCCAGCATCTCCTCCAGGGTACACAGTTCACCCCTCCACTTT.

The J gene is TRBJ2-1, the V gene TRBV18; 15 nucleotides agree with TRBD2. Trimming took 4 bases from V and 6 from J; bases not matched to a gene: 16. The germline V gene encodes CDR1 KGHSH and CDR2 LQKENI. This CDR3 spans 20 amino acids. CDR3 in amino acids: CASSLPGLAGGQGRLNEQFF. The CDR3 DNA follows: TGTGCCAGCTCACTTCCCGGACTAGCGGGAGGGCAAGGCCGCCTCAATGAGCAGTTCTTC. Full variable domain (outside the CDR3, taken from reference TRBV18 and TRBJ2-1): NAGVMQNPRHLVRRRGQEARLRCSPMKGHSHVYWYRQLPEEGLKFMVYLQKENIIDESGMPKERFSAEFPKEGPSILRIQQVVRGDSAAYFCASSLPGLAGGQGRLNEQFFGPGTRLTVL.

The V gene is TRBV2, the J gene TRBJ2-5; D remains unclear. Between the trimmed V and J ends, which lost 2 bases and 5 bases, there was a span of 9 bases. The CDR3 has 13 residues. From germline, CDR1 is SNHLY and CDR2 FYNNEI. In DNA, the CDR3 is TGTGCCAGCAGTGAAAAGGGTGTGGAGACCCAGTACTTC. It yields the protein CASSEKGVETQYF.

The chain combines TRBV11-2 with TRBJ1-1, with TRBD1 matching over 10 bases. This CDR3 contains 13 residues. The germline CDR1 and CDR2 sequences are SGHAT and FQNNGV. V trimming: 4 bases; J trimming: 7 bases; junction bases outside the gene matches: 3. CDR3 coding DNA: TGTGCCAGCAGCTCGGACAGGGGGGGTGAAGCTTTCTTT. This sequence encodes CASSSDRGGEAFF.

This chain links TRBV4-3 with TRBJ2-1; 11 positions agree with TRBD2. CDR1 is LGHNA and CDR2 is YSLEER in the germline V gene. The CDR3 extends over 15 amino acids. With 4 bases clipped from V and 2 bases from J, the junction kept 1 base outside the gene matches. The CDR3 loop is CASSPSGRPYNEQFF. The CDR3 region has the DNA TGCGCCAGCAGCCCTAGCGGGAGGCCCTACAATGAGCAGTTCTTC.

This chain uses TRBV4-2 with TRBJ1-1; the D gene is possibly TRBD1 (6 bases). V lost 1 base to trimming and J lost 3 bases, with 9 bases between them. The CDR3 is 14 amino acids. Germline CDR1 reads LGHNA; CDR2 reads YNFKEQ. CDR3 protein: CASSQVGADTEAFF. The DNA for the CDR3 is TGTGCCAGCAGCCAAGTGGGGGCTGACACTGAAGCTTTCTTT.

V usage is TRBV19 and J usage is TRBJ2-2; TRBD1 matches at 8 bases. J was trimmed by 5 bases and V by 3 bases; bases with no gene match: 2. CDR3 length: 14 amino acids. Germline loops: CDR1 LNHDA, CDR2 SQIVND (reference sequence). The CDR3 reads CASSIRQGTGELFF. For the CDR3, the DNA is TGTGCCAGTAGTATCCGACAGGGGACCGGGGAGCTGTTTTTT.

The chain employs TRBV5-4 and TRBJ1-2; 9 bases are a match to TRBD1. The J segment lost 2 bases and the V segment lost 1 base, leaving 3 bases of the junction unmatched. The CDR3 extends over 15 amino acids. The germline CDR1 and CDR2 sequences are SGHNT and YYREEE (reference sequence). CDR3 bases: TGTGCCAGCAGCTTGATGGGACAGGGAAACTATGGCTACACCTTC. It yields the protein CASSLMGQGNYGYTF. Full variable domain (outside the CDR3, taken from reference TRBV5-4 and TRBJ1-2): ETGVTQSPTHLIKTRGQQVTLRCSSQSGHNTVSWYQQALGQGPQFIFQYYREEENGRGNFPPRFSGLQFPNYSSELNVNALELDDSALYLCASSLMGQGNYGYTFGSGTRLTVV.

This sequence joins TRBV6-1 and TRBJ2-7; D not resolved. The CDR3 consists of 14 residues. Germline loops: CDR1 MNHNS, CDR2 SASEGT. Trimming removed 2 bases from V and 0 bases from J, with 8 bases in between. The CDR3 DNA follows: TGTGCCAGCAGTGAAAATCGGATCTCCTACGAGCAGTACTTC. Translated: CASSENRISYEQYF.